This TCR beta chain was sequenced for a study of T-cell memory formation after mild COVID-19 (dated by TCRdb to the early 2020s). Describing the broader study: Most TCR sequence clusters were specific to one of the two donors. In a couple of donors, T-cell clones that expanded and contracted after mild COVID-19 were followed by sequencing TCRalpha and TCRbeta repertoires longitudinally. Two young, previously healthy adult volunteers, one female and one male, were included in the cohort.

A distance of 4 bases separates the germline ends of V and J, which lose 1 base and 7 bases respectively. Reading the germline V gene gives CDR1 LGHNA and CDR2 YNFKEQ. The CDR3 goes from the cysteine to the phenylalanine over 11 residues. The read is trimmed to its CDR3 DNA, 33 bases read in frame from base 1. Paper-wide results and their limitations: Balanced CD4/CD8 phenotypes were observed for clones contracting from day 15 to 85, whereas a bias towards CD4+ was observed for a second wave of clones expanding from day 15 to 37. Contracting CD4+ clones appeared mostly in the CM and EM memory subsets, whereas CD8+ clones were enriched in EMRA. Some responding clones were detected in pre-infection memory, which suggested that pre-existing cross-reactive memory T cells had joined the SARS-CoV-2 response. The study included only a couple of mild cases, and larger cohorts that include severe cases with pre-infection samples were judged to be necessary. SARS-CoV-2 specificity was not confirmed for the second-wave clones peaking on day 37.

This clonotype appeared many times. The target of this receptor is not known. No clone much larger than this one lies a single base away; base qualities are absent. Ficoll-Paque density gradient centrifugation was the method used to isolate PBMCs. The instrument was an Illumina NovaSeq 6000. cDNA libraries for TCRalpha and TCRbeta were prepared by 5'RACE using constant-segment primers, with sample barcodes and unique molecular identifiers added. RNA was extracted from every sample with Trizol reagent. Library amplification was performed in two PCR steps, and a second sample barcode and Illumina TruSeq adapters were introduced in the second step. Sequencing of the libraries was done on an Illumina NovaSeq, producing 2 x 150 bp paired-end reads. The authors' pipeline ran thus. Demultiplexing of reads and collapsing into UMI-guided consensus sequences were performed with migec v1.2.7. Using mixcr v2.1.11, UMI consensuses were aligned to TRA and TRB V and J templates and then assembled into clonotypes. Expanded or contracted clonotypes were those called significant by both edgeR and NoisET, with noise models trained on biological replicates. For edgeR calls, the thresholds were a false discovery rate-adjusted p below 0.01 and a log2 fold-change of 1. As an exploratory analysis of dynamics, max-normalized trajectories of the 1000 most abundant clonotypes were examined with PCA combined with hierarchical clustering. Separately sequenced CD4+ and CD8+ repertoires were used to assign the CD4 or CD8 phenotype of responding clones. TCRdb handled the public reads itself, with Q25 trimming in fastp and clone calling in MiXCR, and kept productive beta chains. CDR3 protein sequences are deduplicated, and each keeps its most common genes and DNA. The V and J calls reflect TCRdb's pipeline rather than the authors' work. Across this sample there are some 450,000 distinct CDR3 sequences, with more than 15% seen only once. Approximately 21% of the sample is taken by the ten largest.

The rearranged chain carries TRBV4-2 and TRBJ1-1, with the D segment identity uncertain. Sequencing input: PBMCs or a T cell subset sorted from them (not recorded which). The clonotype comes from a young man who had mild COVID-19 (a few samples of this study predate the infection). The sample titles of this study are shuffled in the database, so cell type and time point are left out; the donor was told from shared clones. The CDR3 corresponds to CASSQGGEAFF. The bases are TGTGCCAGCAGCCAAGGCGGTGAAGCTTTCTTT.